These 2 T cell receptor beta chains originate from one sample sequenced in a study of T cells in Graves' hyperthyroidism and ophthalmopathy. What was amplified from RNA transcripts were TCR beta CDR3 regions. In the first-round RT-PCR of the TCR CDR3, the HTBI primer set was used. TCRdb reprocessed the multiplex PCR reads via MiXCR and lists one record per CDR3 protein. The table lists 500,000 to 600,000 distinct CDR3 sequences, 16% of them singletons. Sequencing was carried out using blood. The source is a woman aged 18-29 years with Graves' hyperthyroidism.

The chain combines TRBV5-4 with TRBJ2-4; unclear D gene. This CDR3 spans 14 amino acids. Germline loops: CDR1 SGHNT, CDR2 YYREEE (reference sequence). The germline V and J ends were trimmed by 4 bases and 6 bases, with 14 bases remaining between them. CDR3 in amino acids: CASSADQVRNIQYF. The CDR3 bases are TGTGCCAGCAGCGCGGACCAGGTTCGAAACATTCAGTACTTC. The complete variable domain, with remaining parts taken from reference TRBV5-4 and TRBJ2-4, reads ETGVTQSPTHLIKTRGQQVTLRCSSQSGHNTVSWYQQALGQGPQFIFQYYREEENGRGNFPPRFSGLQFPNYSSELNVNALELDDSALYLCASSADQVRNIQYFGAGTRLSVL.

The chain is built from TRBV6-1 and TRBJ2-7; a weak D match, TRBD2 (6 bases). Germline V gene sequence: CDR1 MNHNS, CDR2 SASEGT. This CDR3 spans 14 amino acids. Trimming cost V 4 bases and J 3 bases, with 13 bases left between them. The CDR3 sequence is CASSVGTLIYEQYF. CDR3 DNA: TGTGCCAGCAGTGTAGGGACTCTTATCTACGAGCAGTACTTC.